This T cell receptor beta chain was retrieved from a study of human T cells and chemical hapten exposure. Study-wide results and limits: TCRs at a frequency above 1 in 1000 stayed unchanged with DPC sensitization.

Original handling: Samples ranged from roughly 23,224 to 700,000 TCRs, with a median of 95,638. TCRdb redid the calling of the RACE reads with MiXCR, one entry per CDR3 protein. The V and J calls, along with clone size, are taken from TCRdb and not from the paper's own processing. Seen here are 75,000 to 95,000 distinct CDR3 sequences, over 9.5% observed once, and the top ten hold roughly 3.4%. A few counts support this clonotype. Its antigen is unknown. Germline CDR1 reads MNHEY; CDR2 reads SMNVEV (reference sequence). This CDR3 is 12 amino acids long. Trimming left V 4 bases short and J 7 bases short, with 10 bases between. Time point given: patch test 1, 2 weeks after DPC sensitization. Treatment specified: therapeutic diphenylcyclopropenone sensitization with weekly scalp DPC. It was from unfractionated whole blood that total RNA was extracted.

The receptor's source is a woman in her sixties with alopecia areata. Some clones in this sample may be carry-over from other donors' samples. V usage is TRBV27 and J usage is TRBJ1-1; D remains unclear. This specimen was whole blood, taken in connection with sensitization to the hapten diphenylcyclopropenone (DPC). CDR3 residues: CASSSRWGEAFF. In nucleotides, the CDR3 is TGTGCCAGCAGTTCGCGGTGGGGTGAAGCTTTCTTT.